The 13 T cell receptor beta chains below all came from one sample that was sequenced in a study of T-cell reconstitution after alpha-beta-depleted transplantation in children. Preparing the TCRbeta library involved the use of unique molecular identifiers. A single record per CDR3 protein comes from TCRdb applying MiXCR to the PCR reads. Of approximately 97,000 distinct CDR3 sequences in the sample, around 6.1% were seen once. Specimen: PBMCs, mostly from graft donor cells, collected 60 days after TCRalphabeta/CD19-depleted stem cell transplant. The source of these receptors is a female patient aged 2-10 years who had a stem cell transplant for Fanconi anemia, so the T cells may come from the graft donor.

The chain recombines TRBV6-1 with TRBJ2-5; 10 bases fit TRBD2. Trimming at V came to 7 bases and at J to 4 bases, leaving 9 bases not matched to a gene. Germline values: CDR1 MNHNS, CDR2 SASEGT. The CDR3 extends over 15 amino acids. Here the CDR3 reads CASKPSGGAGETQYF. The CDR3 DNA reads as TGTGCCAGCAAACCCAGCGGGGGGGCTGGAGAGACCCAGTACTTC.

This clonotype showed up many times. The chain employs TRBV28 and TRBJ2-5; the D gene is possibly TRBD2 (6 bases). This CDR3 has 13 residues. V shed 5 bases and J shed 5 bases, with 12 bases lying between them. Germline V gives CDR1 MDHEN, CDR2 SYDVKM. The chain's CDR3 is CASSERGWETQYF. CDR3 sequence (DNA): TGTGCCAGCAGTGAACGGGGGTGGGAGACCCAGTACTTC.

This clonotype has at least ten counts. The CDR3 DNA reads TGCAGTGCTAGTCGGACTAGCGTAAATGAGCAGTTCTTC. Translated: CSASRTSVNEQFF. This sequence joins TRBV20-1 and TRBJ2-1; 9 nucleotides align to TRBD2. The germline CDR1 and CDR2 sequences are DFQATT and SNEGSKA (reference sequence). After removal of 3 bases from V and 7 bases from J, the junction contained 4 bases not matched to a gene. The CDR3 totals 13 residues.

By sample share, this clonotype is medium-sized. The V gene is TRBV12-3 or TRBV12-4, the J gene TRBJ2-4; either TRBD1 or TRBD2 may supply D (5 bases each). The CDR3 totals 15 residues. V was pared by 3 bases and J by 0 bases, with 9 bases between. The CDR3 coding sequence is TGTGCCAGCAGTTTTGGGGGTCTAGCCAAAAACATTCAGTACTTC. The encoded protein is CASSFGGLAKNIQYF.

This clonotype was counted many times. This chain connects TRBV7-3 to TRBJ2-2, with 8 bases aligning to TRBD1. After removal of 5 bases from V and 4 bases from J, the junction contained 6 bases not matched to a gene. The CDR3 extends over 15 amino acids. CDR1 and CDR2 (germline): SGHTA, FQGTGA. The CDR3 spells CASSAQGGRTGELFF. The CDR3, as DNA: TGTGCCAGCAGCGCACAGGGGGGTCGCACCGGGGAGCTGTTTTTT.

This clonotype was observed at least ten times. The genes are TRBV29-1 and TRBJ2-2, with TRBD2 identical over 7 bases. CDR3 size: 15 residues. V lost 4 bases to trimming and J lost 4 bases; unmatched junction nucleotides: 9. Germline values: CDR1 SQVTM, CDR2 ANQGSEA. Here the CDR3 DNA reads TGCAGCGTTGTGGGGCAGGGAGGGGTCACCGGGGAGCTGTTTTTT. Translating gives CSVVGQGGVTGELFF.

This clonotype was counted between two and nine times. The chain links TRBV27 to TRBJ1-2; D is perhaps TRBD1 (5 bases). From germline, CDR1 is MNHEY and CDR2 SMNVEV (reference sequence). This CDR3 region has 12 residues. V was cut by 9 bases and J by 3 bases, with 11 bases left in between. The chain's CDR3 is CASSGNHYGYTF. The CDR3 DNA is TGTGCCAGTTCAGGGAACCACTATGGCTACACCTTC.

This clonotype was picked up many times. This chain uses TRBV20-1 with TRBJ2-5, with a possible D match to TRBD2 (6 bases). The CDR3 covers 13 residues. The germline V gene encodes CDR1 DFQATT and CDR2 SNEGSKA (reference sequence). V lost 4 bases and J 2 bases, leaving 11 bases between the germline ends. The CDR3: CSAMGLKQETQYF. CDR3 coding DNA: TGCAGTGCTATGGGACTGAAACAAGAGACCCAGTACTTC.

This clonotype was observed many times. The chain carries TRBV24-1 and TRBJ2-7; D is unclear. V dropped 1 base and J dropped 5 bases, with 11 bases sitting between them. Germline CDR1 is KGHDR and CDR2 is SFDVKD. The CDR3 extends over 14 amino acids. The CDR3 DNA sequence: TGTGCCACCAGTGATTTATCTGTAACGGACGAGCAGTACTTC. It encodes CATSDLSVTDEQYF.

Notes on this clonotype: Germline is not matched at one junction end, which may reflect a read error. The chain has TRBV4-2 and TRBJ2-3; D tentatively fits TRBD1 or TRBD2 (5 bases each). Germline-derived CDR1 and CDR2 are LGHNA and YNFKEQ. The length of the CDR3 is 14 residues. CDR3 sequence: CAISPGTLGDTQYF. The CDR3 nucleotides read TGTGCCATCAGCCCCGGGACCCTCGGAGATACGCAGTATTTT.

The rearrangement uses TRBV7-2 and TRBJ2-5; 7 nucleotides align to TRBD1. The V segment lost 4 bases and the J segment 5 bases; nucleotides outside the gene matches: 10. CDR1 is SGHTA and CDR2 is FQGNSA in the germline V gene. The CDR3 is made up of 15 amino acids. The CDR3 DNA reads TGTGCCAGCAGCTCGACAGGGACCCCGTGGGAGACCCAGTACTTC. This sequence encodes CASSSTGTPWETQYF. The entire variable domain, with the rest obtained from reference TRBV7-2 and TRBJ2-5, is as follows: GAGVSQSPSNKVTEKGKDVELRCDPISGHTALYWYRQSLGQGLEFLIYFQGNSAPDKSGLPSDRFSAERTGGSVSTLTIQRTQQEDSAVYLCASSSTGTPWETQYFGPGTRLLVL.

This clonotype was observed many times. The J gene is TRBJ2-7, the V gene TRBV5-6; no reliable D call. The germline V and J ends were trimmed by 3 bases and 1 base, with 5 bases remaining between them. Germline-derived CDR1 and CDR2 are SGHDT and YYEEEE. The CDR3 spans 12 residues. CDR3 residues: CASSSTSYEQYF. CDR3 coding DNA: TGTGCCAGCAGCTCAACATCCTACGAGCAGTACTTC.

This clonotype was seen ten or more times. The chain carries TRBV9 and TRBJ2-1, with 11 nucleotides matching TRBD2. V gave up 0 bases and J gave up 12 bases; unmatched junction bases: 11. The CDR3 length is 16 residues. CDR1 is SGDLS and CDR2 is YYNGEE in the germline V gene. The CDR3: CASSVESSGGIMVQFF. The CDR3 nucleotides read TGTGCCAGCAGCGTAGAATCTAGCGGGGGGATTATGGTGCAGTTCTTC.